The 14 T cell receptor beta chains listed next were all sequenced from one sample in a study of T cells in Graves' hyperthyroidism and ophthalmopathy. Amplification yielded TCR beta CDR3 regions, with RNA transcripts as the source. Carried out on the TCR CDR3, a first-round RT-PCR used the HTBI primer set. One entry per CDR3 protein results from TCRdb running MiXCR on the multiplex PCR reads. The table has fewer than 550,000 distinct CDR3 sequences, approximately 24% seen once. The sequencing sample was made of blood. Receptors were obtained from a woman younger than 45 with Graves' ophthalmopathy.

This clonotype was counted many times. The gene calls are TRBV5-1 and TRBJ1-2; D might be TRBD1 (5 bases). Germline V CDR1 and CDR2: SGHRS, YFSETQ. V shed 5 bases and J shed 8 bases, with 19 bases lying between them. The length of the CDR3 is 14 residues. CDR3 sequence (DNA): TGCGCCAGCAGACAGGCCGAGGGCGTCGGAGGCTACACCTTC. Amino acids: CASRQAEGVGGYTF.

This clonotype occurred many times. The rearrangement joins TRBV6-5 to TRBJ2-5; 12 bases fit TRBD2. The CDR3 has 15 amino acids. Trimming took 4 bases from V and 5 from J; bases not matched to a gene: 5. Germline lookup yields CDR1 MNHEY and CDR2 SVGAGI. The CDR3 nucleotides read TGTGCCAGCAGTTCTAGCGGGGGGGCTCCGGAGACCCAGTACTTC. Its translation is CASSSSGGAPETQYF.

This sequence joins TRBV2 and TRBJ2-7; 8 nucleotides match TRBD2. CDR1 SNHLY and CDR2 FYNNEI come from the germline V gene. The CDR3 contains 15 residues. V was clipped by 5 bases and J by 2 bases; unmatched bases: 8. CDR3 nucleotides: TGTGCCAGCAGTCCGGGGGGGGCAGGGGCCTACGAGCAGTACTTC. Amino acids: CASSPGGAGAYEQYF.

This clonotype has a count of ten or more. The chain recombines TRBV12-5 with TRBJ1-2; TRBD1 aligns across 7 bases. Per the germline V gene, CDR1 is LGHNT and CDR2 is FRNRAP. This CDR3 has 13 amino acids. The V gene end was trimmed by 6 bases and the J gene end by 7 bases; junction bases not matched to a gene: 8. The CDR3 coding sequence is TGTGCTAGTGGACTGGGACAGAGGTTTGGCTACACCTTC. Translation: CASGLGQRFGYTF.

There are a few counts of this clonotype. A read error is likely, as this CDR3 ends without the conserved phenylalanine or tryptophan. CDR3 loop: CASSLDRGPGNTIYS. The CDR3 DNA reads as TGCGCCAGCAGCTTGGACAGGGGCCCTGGAAACACCATATATTCT. This chain connects TRBV5-1 to TRBJ1-3; 7 bases agree with TRBD1. The CDR3 totals 15 residues. Germline CDR1 reads SGHRS; CDR2 reads YFSETQ. J was trimmed by 2 bases and V by 0 bases; bases with no gene match: 2.

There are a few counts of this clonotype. The CDR3 nucleotides are TGTGCCACCAGTGATCAGAGGGGCGTGGGAGCTTTCTTT. Amino acid sequence: CATSDQRGVGAFF. The chain recombines TRBV24-1 with TRBJ1-1, with D perhaps TRBD1 (5 bases). The germline V gene has CDR1 KGHDR and CDR2 SFDVKD. With 3 bases removed from V and 10 bases from J, the gap between germline ends came to 14 bases. This CDR3 contains 13 residues.

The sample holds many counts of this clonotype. The CDR3 loop is CASSSGAGTEAFF. In nucleotides, the CDR3 is TGTGCCAGCAGTTCGGGAGCCGGCACTGAAGCTTTCTTT. The chain combines TRBV27 with TRBJ1-1; no clear D. Per germline, CDR1 MNHEY and CDR2 SMNVEV (reference sequence). Deletions cut 4 bases from V and 4 bases from J, with 10 bases between. The CDR3 contains 13 residues.

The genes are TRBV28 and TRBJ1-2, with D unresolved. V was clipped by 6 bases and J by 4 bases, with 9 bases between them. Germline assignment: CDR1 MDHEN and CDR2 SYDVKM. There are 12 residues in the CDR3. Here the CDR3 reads CASREAPYGYTF. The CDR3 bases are TGTGCCAGCAGGGAAGCTCCCTATGGCTACACCTTC.

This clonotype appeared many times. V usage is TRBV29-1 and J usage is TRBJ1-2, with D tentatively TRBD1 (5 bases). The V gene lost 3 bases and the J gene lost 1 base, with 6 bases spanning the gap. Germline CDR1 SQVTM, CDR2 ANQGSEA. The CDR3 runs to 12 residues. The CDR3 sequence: CSVEGVNYGYTF. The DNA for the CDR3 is TGCAGCGTTGAGGGGGTTAACTATGGCTACACCTTC.

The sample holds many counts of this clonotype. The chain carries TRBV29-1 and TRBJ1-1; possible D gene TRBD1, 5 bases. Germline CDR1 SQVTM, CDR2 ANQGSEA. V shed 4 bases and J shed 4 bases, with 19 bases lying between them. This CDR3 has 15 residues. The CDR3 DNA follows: TGCAGCGTTGCCGGTGAGGGTTGGGGGTTCACTGAAGCTTTCTTT. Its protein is CSVAGEGWGFTEAFF.

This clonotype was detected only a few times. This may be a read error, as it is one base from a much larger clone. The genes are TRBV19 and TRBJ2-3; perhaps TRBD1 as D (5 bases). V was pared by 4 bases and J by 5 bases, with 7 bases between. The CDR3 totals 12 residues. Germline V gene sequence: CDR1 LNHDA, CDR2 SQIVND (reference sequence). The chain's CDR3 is CASSTGRDTQYF. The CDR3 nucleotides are TGTGCCAGTAGTACAGGGCGAGATACGCAGTATTTT.

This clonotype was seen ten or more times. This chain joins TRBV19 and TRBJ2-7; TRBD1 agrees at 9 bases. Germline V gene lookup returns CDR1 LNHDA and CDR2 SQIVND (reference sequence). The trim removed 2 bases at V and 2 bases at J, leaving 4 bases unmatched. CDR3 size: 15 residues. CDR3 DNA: TGTGCCAGTAGTATAATTCGGGACAGGGCCTACGAGCAGTACTTC. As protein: CASSIIRDRAYEQYF.

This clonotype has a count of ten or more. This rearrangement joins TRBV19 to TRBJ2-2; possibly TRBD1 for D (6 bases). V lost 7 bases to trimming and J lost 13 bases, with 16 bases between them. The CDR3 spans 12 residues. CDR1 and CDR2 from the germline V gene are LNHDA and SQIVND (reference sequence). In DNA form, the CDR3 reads TGTGCCAGTACCAATTACAGGGAGAGGCTGTTTTTT. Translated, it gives CASTNYRERLFF.

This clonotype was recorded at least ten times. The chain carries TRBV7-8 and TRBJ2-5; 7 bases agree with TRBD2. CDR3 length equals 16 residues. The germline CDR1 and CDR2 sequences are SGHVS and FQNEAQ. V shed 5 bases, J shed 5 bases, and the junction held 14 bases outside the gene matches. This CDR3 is CASSPSWGGRLETQYF. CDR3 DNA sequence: TGTGCCAGCAGCCCCTCTTGGGGAGGGCGGCTCGAGACCCAGTACTTC.